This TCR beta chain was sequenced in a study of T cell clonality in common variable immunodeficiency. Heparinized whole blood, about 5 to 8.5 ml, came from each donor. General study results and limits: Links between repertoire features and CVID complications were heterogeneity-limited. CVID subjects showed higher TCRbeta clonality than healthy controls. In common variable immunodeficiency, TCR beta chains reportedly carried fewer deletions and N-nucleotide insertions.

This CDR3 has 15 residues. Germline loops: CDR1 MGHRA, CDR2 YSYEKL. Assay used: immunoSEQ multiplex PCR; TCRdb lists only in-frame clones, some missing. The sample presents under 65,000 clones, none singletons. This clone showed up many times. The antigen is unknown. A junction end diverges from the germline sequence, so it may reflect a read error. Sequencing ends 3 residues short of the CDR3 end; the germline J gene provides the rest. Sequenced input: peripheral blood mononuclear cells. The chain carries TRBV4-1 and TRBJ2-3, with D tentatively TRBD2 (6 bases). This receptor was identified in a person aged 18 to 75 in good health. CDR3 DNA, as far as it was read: TGCACCAGCACCCCGGGACTTAGTGAGGCAGATACG. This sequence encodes CTSTPGLSEADT. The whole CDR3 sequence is CTSTPGLSEADTQYF.